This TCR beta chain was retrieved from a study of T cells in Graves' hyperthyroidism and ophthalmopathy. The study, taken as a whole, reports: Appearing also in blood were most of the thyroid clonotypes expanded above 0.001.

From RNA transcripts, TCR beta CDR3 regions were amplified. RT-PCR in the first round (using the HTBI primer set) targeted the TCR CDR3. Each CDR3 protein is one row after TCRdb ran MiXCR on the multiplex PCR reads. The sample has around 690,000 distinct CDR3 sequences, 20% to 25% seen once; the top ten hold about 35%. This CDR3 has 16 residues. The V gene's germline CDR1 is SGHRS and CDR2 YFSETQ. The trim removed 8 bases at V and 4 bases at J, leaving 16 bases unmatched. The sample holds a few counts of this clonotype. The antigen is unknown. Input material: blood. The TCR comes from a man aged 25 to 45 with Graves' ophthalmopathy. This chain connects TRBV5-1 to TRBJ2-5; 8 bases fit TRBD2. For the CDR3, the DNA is TGCGCCAGTAGTCCGGGGGGGGCGCTTTGGGGAGAGACCCAGTACTTC. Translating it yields CASSPGGALWGETQYF. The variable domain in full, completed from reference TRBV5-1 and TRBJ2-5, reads KAGVTQTPRYLIKTRGQQVTLSCSPISGHRSVSWYQQTPGQGLQFLFEYFSETQRNKGNFPGRFSGRQFSNSRSEMNVSTLELGDSALYLCASSPGGALWGETQYFGPGTRLLVL.